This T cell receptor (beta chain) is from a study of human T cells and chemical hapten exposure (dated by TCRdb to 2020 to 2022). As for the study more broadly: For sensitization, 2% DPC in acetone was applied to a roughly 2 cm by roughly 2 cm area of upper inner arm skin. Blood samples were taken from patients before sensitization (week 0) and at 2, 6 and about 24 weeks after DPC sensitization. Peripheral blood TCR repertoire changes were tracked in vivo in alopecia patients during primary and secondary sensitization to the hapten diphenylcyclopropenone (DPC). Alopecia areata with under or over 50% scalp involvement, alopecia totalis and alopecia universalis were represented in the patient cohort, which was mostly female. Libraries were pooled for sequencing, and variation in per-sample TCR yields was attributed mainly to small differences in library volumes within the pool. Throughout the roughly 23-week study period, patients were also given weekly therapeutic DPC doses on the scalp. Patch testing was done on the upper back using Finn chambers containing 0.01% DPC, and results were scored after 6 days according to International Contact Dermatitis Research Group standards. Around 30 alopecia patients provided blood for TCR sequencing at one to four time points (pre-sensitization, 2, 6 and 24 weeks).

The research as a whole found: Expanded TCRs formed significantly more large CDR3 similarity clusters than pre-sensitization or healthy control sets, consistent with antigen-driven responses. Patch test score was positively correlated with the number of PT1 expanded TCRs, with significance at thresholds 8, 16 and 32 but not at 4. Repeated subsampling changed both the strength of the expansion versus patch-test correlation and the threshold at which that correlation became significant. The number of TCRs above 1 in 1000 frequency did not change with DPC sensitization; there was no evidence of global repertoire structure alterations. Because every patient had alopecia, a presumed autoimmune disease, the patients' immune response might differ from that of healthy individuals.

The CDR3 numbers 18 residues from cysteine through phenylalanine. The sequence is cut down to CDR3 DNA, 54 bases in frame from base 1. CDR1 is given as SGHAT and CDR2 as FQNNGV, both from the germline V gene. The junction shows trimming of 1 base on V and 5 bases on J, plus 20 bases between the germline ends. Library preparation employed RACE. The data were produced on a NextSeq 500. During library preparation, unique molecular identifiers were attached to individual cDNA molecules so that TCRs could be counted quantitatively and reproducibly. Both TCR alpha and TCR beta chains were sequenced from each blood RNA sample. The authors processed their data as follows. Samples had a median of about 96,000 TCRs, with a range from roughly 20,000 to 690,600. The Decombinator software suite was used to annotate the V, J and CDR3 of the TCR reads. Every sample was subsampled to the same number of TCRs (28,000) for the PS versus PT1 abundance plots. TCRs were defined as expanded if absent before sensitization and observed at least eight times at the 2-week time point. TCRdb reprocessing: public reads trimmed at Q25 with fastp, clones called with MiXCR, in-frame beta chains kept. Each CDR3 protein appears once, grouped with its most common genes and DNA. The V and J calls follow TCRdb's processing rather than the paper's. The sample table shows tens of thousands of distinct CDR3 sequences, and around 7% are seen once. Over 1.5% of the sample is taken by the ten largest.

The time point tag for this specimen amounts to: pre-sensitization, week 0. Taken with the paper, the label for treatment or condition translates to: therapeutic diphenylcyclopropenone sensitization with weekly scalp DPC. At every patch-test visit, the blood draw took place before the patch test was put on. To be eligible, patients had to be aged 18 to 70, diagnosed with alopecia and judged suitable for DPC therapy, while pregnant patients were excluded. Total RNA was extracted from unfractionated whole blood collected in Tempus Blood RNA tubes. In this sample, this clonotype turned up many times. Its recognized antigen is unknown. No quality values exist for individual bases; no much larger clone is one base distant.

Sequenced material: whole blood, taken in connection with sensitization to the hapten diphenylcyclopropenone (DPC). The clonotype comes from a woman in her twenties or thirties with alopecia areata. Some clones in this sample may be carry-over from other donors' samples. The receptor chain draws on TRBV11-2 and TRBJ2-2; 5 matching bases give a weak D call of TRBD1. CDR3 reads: CASSLGIGRVMGTGELFF. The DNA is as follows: TGTGCCAGCAGCTTAGGAATTGGCAGGGTAATGGGTACCGGGGAGCTGTTTTTT.